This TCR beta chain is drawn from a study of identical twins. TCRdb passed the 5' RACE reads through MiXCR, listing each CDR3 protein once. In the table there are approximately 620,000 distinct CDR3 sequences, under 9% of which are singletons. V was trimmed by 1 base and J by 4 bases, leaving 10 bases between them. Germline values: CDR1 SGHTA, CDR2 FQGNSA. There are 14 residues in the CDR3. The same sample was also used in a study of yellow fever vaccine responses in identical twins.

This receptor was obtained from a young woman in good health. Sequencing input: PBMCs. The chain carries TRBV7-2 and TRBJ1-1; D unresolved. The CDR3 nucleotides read TGTGCCAGCAGCTTAGTAACCGCTAGCACTGAAGCTTTCTTT. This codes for CASSLVTASTEAFF. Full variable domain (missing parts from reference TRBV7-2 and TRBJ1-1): GAGVSQSPSNKVTEKGKDVELRCDPISGHTALYWYRQSLGQGLEFLIYFQGNSAPDKSGLPSDRFSAERTGGSVSTLTIQRTQQEDSAVYLCASSLVTASTEAFFGQGTRLTVV.